This is a list of T cell receptor beta chains from one sample in a study of technical replicates of blood from a few donors. Clones were sequenced by immunoSEQ multiplex PCR, and TCRdb holds only the in-frame ones, with some missing. The data show 65,000 to 85,000 clones, with 90% to 95% seen just once and more than 0.3% held by the top ten. What was sequenced was T cells isolated from PBMCs. The receptors stem from a human donor in good health. The CDR3 runs from the conserved cysteine through the conserved F or W. A D gene is named only where the DNA matches it firmly. Clone sizes are given selectively: once, few, many, or a class where the clone is expanded.

TRBJ1-1	-	-	TRBV5-4	11	CASGEVTEAFF	TGTGCCAGCGGGGAGGTCACTGAAGCTTTCTTT
TRBJ2-2	once	-	TRBV5-1	14	CASSSWETTGELFF	TGCGCCAGCAGCTCGTGGGAGACCACCGGGGAGCTGTTTTTT
TRBJ2-1	-	TRBD1	TRBV9	15	CASSREGQVDIEQFF	TGTGCCAGCAGCAGAGAGGGACAGGTCGATATTGAGCAGTTCTTC
TRBJ2-3	-	-	TRBV5-6	14	CASSLGQSTDTQYF	TGTGCCAGCAGCTTGGGACAGTCCACAGATACGCAGTATTTT
TRBJ2-2	-	TRBD2	TRBV13	16	CASSSLGLAGLGELFF	TGTGCCAGCAGTTCTCTGGGACTAGCGGGGCTCGGGGAGCTGTTTTTT
TRBJ1-3	-	-	TRBV19	16	CASSIDTGRSGNTIYF	TGTGCCAGTAGTATTGATACAGGCCGCTCTGGAAACACCATATATTTT
TRBJ1-1	once	-	TRBV27	15	CASSRLSSGNPEAFF	TGTGCCAGCAGTCGTTTGTCGTCAGGTAACCCTGAAGCTTTCTTT
TRBJ2-7	-	-	TRBV1	15	CTSSPPFRSPYEQYF	TGCACCAGCAGCCCTCCTTTTAGGAGTCCCTACGAGCAGTACTTC
TRBJ2-1	-	TRBD1	TRBV6-4	15	CASSHGTGSGNEQFF	TGTGCCAGCAGCCACGGGACAGGGTCGGGCAATGAGCAGTTCTTC
TRBJ1-2	-	-	TRBV27	12	CASRAGAGGYTF	TGTGCCAGCCGGGCAGGGGCTGGTGGCTACACCTTC
TRBJ2-2	once	TRBD2	TRBV2	16	CAGGLAGGTNTGELFF	TGTGCCGGGGGACTAGCGGGAGGGACGAACACCGGGGAGCTGTTTTTT
TRBJ2-1	-	TRBD2	TRBV27	15	CASSSWTSGHNEQFF	TGTGCCAGCAGTTCCTGGACTAGCGGACACAATGAGCAGTTCTTC
TRBJ2-4	-	TRBD2	TRBV5-1	19	CASSSGRLAGGLAKNIQYF	TGCGCCAGCAGTAGTGGGCGGCTAGCGGGGGGCCTAGCCAAAAACATTCAGTACTTC
TRBJ1-5	-	TRBD1	TRBV2	16	CASRNTDREFNQPQHF	TGTGCCAGCAGAAACACGGACAGGGAGTTCAATCAGCCCCAGCATTTT
TRBJ2-1	-	-	TRBV2	16	CASSESAEGPENEQFF	TGTGCCAGCAGTGAAAGTGCGGAGGGCCCTGAGAATGAGCAGTTCTTC
TRBJ2-7	-	TRBD2	TRBV18	16	CASSPPGGGSSYEQYF	TGTGCCAGCTCACCACCGGGGGGGGGTAGCTCCTACGAGCAGTACTTC
TRBJ1-5	-	TRBD1	TRBV9	15	CASSRTGGSNQPQHF	TGTGCCAGCAGTAGGACAGGGGGCTCCAATCAGCCCCAGCATTTT
TRBJ2-7	-	TRBD2	TRBV9	15	CASSEQSGSSNEQYF	TGTGCCAGCAGCGAACAGAGCGGGAGTTCTAACGAGCAGTACTTC